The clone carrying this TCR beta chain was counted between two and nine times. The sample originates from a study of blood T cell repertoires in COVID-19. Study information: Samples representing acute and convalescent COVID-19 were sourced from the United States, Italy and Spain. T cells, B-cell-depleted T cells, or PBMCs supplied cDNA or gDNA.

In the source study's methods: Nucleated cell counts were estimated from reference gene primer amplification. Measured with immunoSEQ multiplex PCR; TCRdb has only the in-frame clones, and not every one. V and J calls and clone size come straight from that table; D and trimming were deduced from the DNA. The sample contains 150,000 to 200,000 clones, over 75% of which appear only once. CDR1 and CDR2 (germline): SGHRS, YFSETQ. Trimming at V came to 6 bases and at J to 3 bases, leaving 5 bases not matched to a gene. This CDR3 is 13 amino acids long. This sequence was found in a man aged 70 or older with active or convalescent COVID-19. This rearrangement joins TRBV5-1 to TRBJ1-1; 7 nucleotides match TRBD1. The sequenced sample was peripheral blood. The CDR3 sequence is CASKRQGDTEAFF. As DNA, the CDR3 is TGCGCCAGCAAGCGACAGGGCGACACTGAAGCTTTCTTT.